The entry below gives a single T cell receptor (beta chain) sequence along with its context. The CDR3 is made up of 13 amino acids. Germline V lookup: CDR1 SGHAT, CDR2 FQNNGV. V was pared by 4 bases and J by 7 bases, with 8 bases between. The sample comes from a study of cytomegalovirus exposure and HLA in healthy donors. At the level of the study: Previous work identified around 120 million unique TCR beta sequences from about 179 million T cells.

PCR was performed using 60 Vbeta and 13 Jbeta primers. TCRdb keeps only in-frame clones here, not all; method: immunoSEQ multiplex PCR. The sample holds 150,000 or so clones, over 60% seen once. This sequence joins TRBV11-2 and TRBJ1-6, with no clear D. This sequence was found in a male donor in good health and CMV-seropositive. Material for sequencing was PBMCs. Written as DNA, the CDR3 is TGTGCCAGCAGCTCGCTCAGGAATTCACCCCTCCACTTT. As protein: CASSSLRNSPLHF.